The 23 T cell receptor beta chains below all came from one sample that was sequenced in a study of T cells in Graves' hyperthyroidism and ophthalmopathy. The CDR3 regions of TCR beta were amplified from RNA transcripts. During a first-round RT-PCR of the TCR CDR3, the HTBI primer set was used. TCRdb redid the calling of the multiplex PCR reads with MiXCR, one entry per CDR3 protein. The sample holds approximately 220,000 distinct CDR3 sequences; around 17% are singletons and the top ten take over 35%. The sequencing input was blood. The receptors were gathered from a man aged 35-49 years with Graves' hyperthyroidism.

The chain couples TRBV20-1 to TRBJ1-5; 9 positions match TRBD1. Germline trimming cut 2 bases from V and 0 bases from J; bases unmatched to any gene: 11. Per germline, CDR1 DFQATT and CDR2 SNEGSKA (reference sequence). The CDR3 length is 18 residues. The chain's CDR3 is CSARRGQGGMYSNQPQHF. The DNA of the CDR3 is TGCAGTGCTAGAAGGGGACAGGGAGGAATGTATAGCAATCAGCCCCAGCATTTT.

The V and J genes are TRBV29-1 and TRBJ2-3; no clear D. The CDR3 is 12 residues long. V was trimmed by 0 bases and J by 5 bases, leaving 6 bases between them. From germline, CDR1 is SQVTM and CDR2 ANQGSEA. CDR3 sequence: CSVEESGDTQYF. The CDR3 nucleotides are TGCAGCGTTGAAGAGTCGGGAGATACGCAGTATTTT.

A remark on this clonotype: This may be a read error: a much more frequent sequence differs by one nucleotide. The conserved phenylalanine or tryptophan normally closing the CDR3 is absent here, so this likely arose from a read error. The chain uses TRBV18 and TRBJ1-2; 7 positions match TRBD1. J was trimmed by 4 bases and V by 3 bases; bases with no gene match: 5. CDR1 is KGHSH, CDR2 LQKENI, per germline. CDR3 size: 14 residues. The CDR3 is CASSPTGEPYGYTV. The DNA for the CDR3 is TGTGCCAGCTCACCTACAGGGGAGCCCTATGGCTACACCGTC.

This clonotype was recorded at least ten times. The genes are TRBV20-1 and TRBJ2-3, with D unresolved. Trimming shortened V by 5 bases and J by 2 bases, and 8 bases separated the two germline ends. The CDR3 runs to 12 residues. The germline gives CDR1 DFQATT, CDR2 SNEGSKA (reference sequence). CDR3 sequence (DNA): TGCAGTGCTCGGACCCCCACAGATACGCAGTATTTT. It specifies CSARTPTDTQYF.

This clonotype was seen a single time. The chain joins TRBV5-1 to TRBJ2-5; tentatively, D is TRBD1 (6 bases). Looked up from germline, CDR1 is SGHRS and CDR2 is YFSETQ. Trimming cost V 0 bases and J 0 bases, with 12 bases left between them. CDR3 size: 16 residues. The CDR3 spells CASSLDPGTNQETQYF. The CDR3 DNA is TGCGCCAGCAGCTTGGACCCAGGGACAAACCAAGAGACCCAGTACTTC.

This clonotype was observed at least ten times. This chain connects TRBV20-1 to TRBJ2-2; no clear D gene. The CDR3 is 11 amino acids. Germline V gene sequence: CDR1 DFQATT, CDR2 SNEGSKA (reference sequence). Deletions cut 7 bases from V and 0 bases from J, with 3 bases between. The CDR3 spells CSVANTGELFF. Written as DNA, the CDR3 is TGCAGTGTTGCGAACACCGGGGAGCTGTTTTTT.

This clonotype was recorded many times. The CDR3 DNA follows: TGTGCCAGCAGCGGTAGCAGGGGGAACTATGGCTACACCTTC. Amino acids: CASSGSRGNYGYTF. The chain has TRBV7-2 and TRBJ1-2, with 7 bases fitting TRBD1. CDR1 is SGHTA, CDR2 FQGNSA, per germline. V lost 5 bases and J lost 2; bases outside the gene matches: 5. The CDR3 is 14 amino acids.

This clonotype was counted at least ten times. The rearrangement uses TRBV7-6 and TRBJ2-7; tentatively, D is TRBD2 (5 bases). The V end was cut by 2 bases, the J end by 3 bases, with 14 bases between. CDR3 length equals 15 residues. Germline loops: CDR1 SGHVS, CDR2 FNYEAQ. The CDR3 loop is CASSLRPGKDYEQYF. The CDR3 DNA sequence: TGTGCCAGCAGCTTACGGCCGGGGAAAGACTACGAGCAGTACTTC.

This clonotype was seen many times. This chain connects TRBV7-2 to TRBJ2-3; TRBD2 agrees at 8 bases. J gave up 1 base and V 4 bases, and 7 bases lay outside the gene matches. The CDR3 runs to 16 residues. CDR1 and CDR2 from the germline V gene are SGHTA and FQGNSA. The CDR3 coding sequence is TGTGCCAGCAGCTCCGTCCCGCGGGGGGGCACAGATACGCAGTATTTT. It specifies CASSSVPRGGTDTQYF.

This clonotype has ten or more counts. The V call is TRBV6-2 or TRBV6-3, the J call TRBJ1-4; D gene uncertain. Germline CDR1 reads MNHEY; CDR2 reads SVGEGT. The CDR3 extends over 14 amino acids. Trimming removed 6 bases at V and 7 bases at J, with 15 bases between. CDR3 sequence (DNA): TGTGCCAGCAGCTCCTCGGCCGTGACTGAAAAACTGTTTTTT. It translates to CASSSSAVTEKLFF.

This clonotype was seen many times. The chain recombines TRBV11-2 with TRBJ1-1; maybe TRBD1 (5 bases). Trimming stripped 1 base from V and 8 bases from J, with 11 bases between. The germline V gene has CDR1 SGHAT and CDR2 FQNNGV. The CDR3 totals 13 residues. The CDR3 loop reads CASSLAGRLEAFF. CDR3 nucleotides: TGTGCCAGCAGCTTAGCAGGGCGGCTCGAAGCTTTCTTT.

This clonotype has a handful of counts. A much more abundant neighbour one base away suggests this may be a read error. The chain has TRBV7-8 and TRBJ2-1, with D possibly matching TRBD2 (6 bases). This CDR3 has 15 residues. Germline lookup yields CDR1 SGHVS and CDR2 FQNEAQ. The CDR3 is CASSPTGPGDNEQLF. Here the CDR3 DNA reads TGTGCCAGCAGCCCAACAGGACCGGGAGACAATGAGCAGCTCTTC.

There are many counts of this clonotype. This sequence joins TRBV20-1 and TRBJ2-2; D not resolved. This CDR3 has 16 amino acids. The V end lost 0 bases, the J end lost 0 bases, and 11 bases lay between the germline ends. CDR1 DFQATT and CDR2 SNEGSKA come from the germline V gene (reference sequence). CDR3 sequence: CSARDPDGTNTGELFF. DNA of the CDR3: TGCAGTGCTAGAGACCCTGACGGCACGAACACCGGGGAGCTGTTTTTT.

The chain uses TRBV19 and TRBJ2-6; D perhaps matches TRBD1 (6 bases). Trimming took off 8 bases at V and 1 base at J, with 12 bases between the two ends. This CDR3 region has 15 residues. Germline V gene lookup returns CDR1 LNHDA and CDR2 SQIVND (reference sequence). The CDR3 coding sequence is TGTGCCAGTGAGACAGGAAAGTCTGGGGCCAACGTCCTGACTTTC. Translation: CASETGKSGANVLTF.

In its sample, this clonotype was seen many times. As DNA, the CDR3 is TGTGCCACCAGCAGCAACCGCCCGGGGTCGGGTGAAAAACTGTTTTTT. Protein: CATSSNRPGSGEKLFF. The chain joins TRBV15 to TRBJ1-4; D is ambiguous. CDR1 LNHNV and CDR2 YYDKDF come from the germline V gene (reference sequence). The V end lost 3 bases, the J end lost 7 bases, and 18 bases lay between the germline ends. The CDR3 spans 16 residues.

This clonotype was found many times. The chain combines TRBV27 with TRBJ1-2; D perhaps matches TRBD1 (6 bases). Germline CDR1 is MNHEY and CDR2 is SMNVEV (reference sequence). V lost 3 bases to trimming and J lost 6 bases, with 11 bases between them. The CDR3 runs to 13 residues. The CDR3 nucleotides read TGTGCCAGCAGTTTGTCCTGGGACAATGGCTACACCTTC. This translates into CASSLSWDNGYTF.

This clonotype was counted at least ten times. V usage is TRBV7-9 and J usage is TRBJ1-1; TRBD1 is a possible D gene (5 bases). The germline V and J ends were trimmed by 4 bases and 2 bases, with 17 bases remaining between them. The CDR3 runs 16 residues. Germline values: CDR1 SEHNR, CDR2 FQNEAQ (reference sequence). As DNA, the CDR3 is TGTGCCAGCAGCTCTACCAGGGTCGGGAGAAACACTGAAGCTTTCTTT. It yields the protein CASSSTRVGRNTEAFF.

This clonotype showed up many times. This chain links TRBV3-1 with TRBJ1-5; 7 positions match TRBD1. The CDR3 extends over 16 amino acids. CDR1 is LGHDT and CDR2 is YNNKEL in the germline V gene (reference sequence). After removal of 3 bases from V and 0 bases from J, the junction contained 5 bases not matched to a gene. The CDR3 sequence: CASSQGQSYSNQPQHF. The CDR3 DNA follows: TGTGCCAGCAGCCAGGGACAGTCATATAGCAATCAGCCCCAGCATTTT. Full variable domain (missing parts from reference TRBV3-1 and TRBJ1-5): DTAVSQTPKYLVTQMGNDKSIKCEQNLGHDTMYWYKQDSKKFLKIMFSYNNKELIINETVPNRFSPKSPDKAHLNLHINSLELGDSAVYFCASSQGQSYSNQPQHFGDGTRLSIL.

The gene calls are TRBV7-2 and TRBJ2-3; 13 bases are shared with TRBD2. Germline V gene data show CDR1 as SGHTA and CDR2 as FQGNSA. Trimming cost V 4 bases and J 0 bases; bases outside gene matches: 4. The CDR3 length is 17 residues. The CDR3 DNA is TGTGCCAGCAGCTCCGGACTAGCGGGGGCTAGCACAGATACGCAGTATTTT. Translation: CASSSGLAGASTDTQYF.

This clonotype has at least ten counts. As DNA, the CDR3 is TGTGCCAGCAGCTCTTGGTTGGGGGACGAGCAGTACTTC. Its protein is CASSSWLGDEQYF. V is TRBV5-8 and J is TRBJ2-7, with D perhaps given as TRBD1 or TRBD2 (5 bases each). The CDR3 totals 13 residues. Germline-derived CDR1 and CDR2 are SGHTS and YDEGEE. With 3 bases removed from V and 5 bases from J, the gap between germline ends came to 12 bases.

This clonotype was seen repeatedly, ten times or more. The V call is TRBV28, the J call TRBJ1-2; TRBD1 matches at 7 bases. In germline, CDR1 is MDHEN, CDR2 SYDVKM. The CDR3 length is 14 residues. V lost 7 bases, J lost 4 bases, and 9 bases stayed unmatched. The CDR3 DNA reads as TGTGCCAGCACCACGGGGACAGTGTCCTATGGCTACACCTTC. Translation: CASTTGTVSYGYTF.

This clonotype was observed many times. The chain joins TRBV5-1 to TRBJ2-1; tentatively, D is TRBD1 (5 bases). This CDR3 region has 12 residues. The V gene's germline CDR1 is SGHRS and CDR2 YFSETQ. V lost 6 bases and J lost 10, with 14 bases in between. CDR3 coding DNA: TGCGCCAGCACGTGGGGCGCAGACGAGCAGTTCTTC. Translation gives CASTWGADEQFF.

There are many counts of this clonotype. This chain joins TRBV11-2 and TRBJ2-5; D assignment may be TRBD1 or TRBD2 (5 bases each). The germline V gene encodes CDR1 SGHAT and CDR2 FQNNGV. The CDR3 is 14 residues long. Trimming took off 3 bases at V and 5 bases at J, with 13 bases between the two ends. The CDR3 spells CASSFGTFGETQYF. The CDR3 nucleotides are TGTGCCAGCAGCTTCGGGACCTTTGGGGAGACCCAGTACTTC.